Listed below are T cell receptor beta chains from one sample, sequenced in a study of T cell responses to AZD1222 COVID-19 vaccine. Libraries were prepared by immunoSEQ multiplex PCR; TCRdb keeps only in-frame clonotypes and omits some of them. In the table there are 200,000 or so clones, approximately 91% of which are singletons. The specimen was peripheral blood, collected on day 0 of AZD1222 vaccination. These receptors all stem from an adult in good health. Each CDR3 is given with its conserved first and last residue. The order of the fields is V gene, clone size, D gene, CDR3 protein. D genes are given only for firm matches. Some rows have no size entry. The others give once, few or many, or a class for an expanded clone.

TRBV6-5 NA TRBD1 CASSYRQGTNTEAFF
TRBV7-9 NA NA CASTPELGRYEQYF
TRBV7-2 NA NA CASSLMFASEQYF
TRBV5-1 NA TRBD2 CASSLVGSGNTYNEQFF
TRBV6-5 NA NA CASSYFPGTQETQYF
TRBV7-2 NA TRBD1 CASSHGTGINQPQHF
TRBV3-1/TRBV3-2 NA TRBD2 CASSQETSGTYEQYF
TRBV3-1/TRBV3-2 NA NA CASSPGQTPYEQYF
TRBV18 NA TRBD2 CASSPLIPGGPGTDTQYF
TRBV6-5 NA NA CASRSGTTGNTIYF
TRBV28 NA TRBD2 CASSFYTASRTGRLAGVPDTQYF
TRBV6-4 NA NA CASSPRGGGGYTF
TRBV2 NA NA CASSEVETQYF
TRBV9 NA NA CASSVEHLSKGTEAFF
TRBV12-5 NA TRBD1 CASGPKTGLARQPQHF
TRBV11-1 NA TRBD1 CASSLGQGASDTQYF
TRBV19 NA NA CASSPAGSWSGRDRTLQFF
TRBV3-1/TRBV3-2 NA TRBD2 CASSQGAGGALGEQFF
TRBV27 few TRBD2 CATSGLADYEQYF
TRBV19 once NA CASMGGTTLNYGYTF
TRBV10-3 NA NA CAISESPANNEKLFF
TRBV19 NA NA CASSGTGDQPQHF
TRBV9 NA TRBD1 CASSVGFGDRGVDEQYF
TRBV7-2 NA NA CASSEQGNYGYTF
TRBV6-5 NA TRBD2 CASSLAGTYEQYF
TRBV19 once NA CASSSRPGEAGEKLFF
TRBV2 once NA CASSPYMGYTF
TRBV2 NA TRBD2 CASQRGGSTDTQYF
TRBV3-1/TRBV3-2 once NA CASSLRLRNSPLHF
TRBV2 few NA CAGRQSRDYGYTF
TRBV7-3 NA TRBD1 CASSRDLPGQGDYEQYF
TRBV15 NA TRBD1 CATSRGGRGRPLDTGELFF
TRBV19 NA TRBD2 CASSIGTSGTYEQYF
TRBV19 NA NA CASSLRPRADTQYF
TRBV18 NA NA CASSPPFGSYEQYF
TRBV3-1/TRBV3-2 NA NA CASSQGGISYNEQFF
TRBV5-6 NA TRBD1 CASSFGTGPYEQYF
TRBV5-1 NA TRBD2 CASSLGAGAPDTQYF
TRBV27 NA NA CASSLGSVPYNEQFF
TRBV7-2 few NA CASSLVDDAPPGNTIYF
TRBV28 NA TRBD2 CASSLSGREPQETQYF
TRBV7-9 once NA CASSFGAGGAGEQYF
TRBV4-2 NA TRBD1 CASSQGTGAVGYDIQYF
TRBV9 NA NA CASSVEPGTYEQYF
TRBV10-1 NA TRBD2 CASSEASGFGQETQYF
TRBV15 NA NA CATSRRQGPAGGDTQYF